This TCR beta chain was captured by sequencing in a study of cytomegalovirus exposure and HLA in healthy donors. About the study: Among roughly 180 million T cells, an earlier analysis found 90 million to 130 million unique TCR beta sequences. Overall study results and limits: Being productive about 90% or about 30% of the time was typical of most TCR beta V segments in an earlier analysis. Among the CMV-associated chains, a few were confirmed in vitro as specific for CMV antigens.

Primers: 60 Vbeta forward and 13 Jbeta reverse. TCRdb keeps only in-frame clones here, not all; method: immunoSEQ multiplex PCR. The table lists about 98,000 clones, about 70% of them singletons. Note on this clone: The antigen remains undetermined.

Germline assignment: CDR1 SGHNT and CDR2 YYREEE (reference sequence). The length of the CDR3 is 12 residues. Trimming removed 2 bases from V and 5 bases from J, with 7 bases in between. The sample comprised PBMCs. The TCR originated in a female donor in good health and CMV-seronegative. The chain carries TRBV5-4 and TRBJ1-1; maybe TRBD1 (5 bases). The CDR3 DNA follows: TGTGCCAGCAGCTTCCCAGGGACTGAAGCTTTCTTT. It is translated as CASSFPGTEAFF. Based on the CDR3 plus reference TRBV5-4 and TRBJ1-1, the full variable domain is ETGVTQSPTHLIKTRGQQVTLRCSSQSGHNTVSWYQQALGQGPQFIFQYYREEENGRGNFPPRFSGLQFPNYSSELNVNALELDDSALYLCASSFPGTEAFFGQGTRLTVV.